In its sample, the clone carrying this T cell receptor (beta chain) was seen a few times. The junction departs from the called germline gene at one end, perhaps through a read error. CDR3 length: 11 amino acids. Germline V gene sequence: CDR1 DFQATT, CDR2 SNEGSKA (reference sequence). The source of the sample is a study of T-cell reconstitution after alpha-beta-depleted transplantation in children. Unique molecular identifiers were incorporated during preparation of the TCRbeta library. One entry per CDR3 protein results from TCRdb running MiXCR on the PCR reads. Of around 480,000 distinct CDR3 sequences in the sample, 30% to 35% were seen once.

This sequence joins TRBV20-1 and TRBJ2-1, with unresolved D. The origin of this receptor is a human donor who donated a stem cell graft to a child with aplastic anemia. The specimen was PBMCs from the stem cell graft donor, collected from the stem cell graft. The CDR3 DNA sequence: TGCAGTGCTAGAGAGGAGCAACCCAAGTCCTTC. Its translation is CSAREEQPKSF.